This entry lists 30 T cell receptor beta chains sequenced from one sample in a study of identical twins. TCRdb fed the 5' RACE reads into MiXCR, producing one record per CDR3 protein. Of about 570,000 distinct CDR3 sequences in the sample, 9.5% to 10% were seen once. The sample was also linked to a second study, of yellow fever vaccine responses in identical twins.

Source material: PBMCs. The receptor set was obtained from a woman between 18 and 30 years old in good health.

This chain connects TRBV30 to TRBJ2-5; 7 nucleotides align to TRBD1. This CDR3 comprises 13 residues. V gave up 4 bases and J gave up 3 bases; unmatched junction bases: 5. Germline CDR1 is GTSNPN and CDR2 is SVGIG (reference sequence). The CDR3 is CAWNRDREETQYF. The CDR3 DNA reads TGTGCCTGGAATAGGGACAGAGAAGAGACCCAGTACTTC.

The chain recombines TRBV20-1 with TRBJ2-7, with TRBD1 matching over 9 bases. From germline, CDR1 is DFQATT and CDR2 SNEGSKA (reference sequence). CDR3 length: 11 residues. CDR3 in amino acids: CSRQGGYEQYF. The CDR3 nucleotides are TGCAGCCGACAGGGGGGGTACGAGCAGTACTTC.

This clonotype came up many times. The J gene is TRBJ2-3, the V gene TRBV27, with 10 bases fitting TRBD1. The trim removed 1 base at V and 6 bases at J, leaving 10 bases unmatched. The CDR3 totals 17 residues. Germline values: CDR1 MNHEY, CDR2 SMNVEV (reference sequence). This CDR3 is CASSLLGDRGGWDTQYF. The CDR3 coding sequence is TGTGCCAGCAGTTTATTAGGGGACAGGGGCGGTTGGGATACGCAGTATTTT.

This chain uses TRBV14 with TRBJ2-3; the D gene is possibly TRBD2 (5 bases). Per germline, CDR1 SGHDN and CDR2 FVKESK. The CDR3 is made up of 15 amino acids. With 3 bases removed from V and 4 bases from J, the gap between germline ends came to 14 bases. For the CDR3, the DNA is TGTGCCAGCAGCCAGCGGCTACCCGGGGCAGATACGCAGTATTTT. Translated: CASSQRLPGADTQYF.

This chain joins TRBV27 and TRBJ2-3, with 12 nucleotides matching TRBD1. V shed 2 bases, J shed 6 bases, and the junction held 3 bases outside the gene matches. Per germline, CDR1 MNHEY and CDR2 SMNVEV (reference sequence). This CDR3 is built from 15 residues. CDR3 coding DNA: TGTGCCAGCAGTTTAGGGACAGGGGGCTTTGATACGCAGTATTTT. Amino acid sequence: CASSLGTGGFDTQYF.

J is TRBJ1-2 and V is TRBV5-1; 7 bases agree with TRBD1. The CDR3 extends over 16 amino acids. The germline V gene has CDR1 SGHRS and CDR2 YFSETQ. Losses at the gene ends were 0 bases for V and 4 bases for J; bases not matched to a gene: 9. The CDR3 reads CASSLAVGTVSYGYTF. DNA for the CDR3: TGCGCCAGCAGCTTGGCGGTCGGGACAGTAAGCTATGGCTACACCTTC.

On this clonotype: A much more abundant neighbour one base away suggests this may be a read error. The chain uses TRBV5-1 and TRBJ2-2, with 8 bases aligning to TRBD1. Germline CDR1 SGHRS, CDR2 YFSETQ. This CDR3 comprises 15 residues. CDR3 nucleotides: TGCGCCAGCAGCTCAGGGGGCACGGACACCGGGGAGGTGTTTTTT. It encodes CASSSGGTDTGEVFF.

The J gene is TRBJ2-3, the V gene TRBV4-3, with TRBD2 as a possible D gene (5 bases). Germline V lookup: CDR1 LGHNA, CDR2 YSLEER. V shed 0 bases and J shed 2 bases, with 9 bases lying between them. This CDR3 contains 15 residues. CDR3 nucleotide sequence: TGCGCCAGCAGCCAAGATGGAGCGGTCACAGATACGCAGTATTTT. As protein: CASSQDGAVTDTQYF.

This clonotype was detected ten times or more. The chain is built from TRBV5-6 and TRBJ2-7; maybe TRBD2 (6 bases). Trimming cost V 3 bases and J 6 bases, with 19 bases left between them. This CDR3 is 15 amino acids long. The germline gives CDR1 SGHDT, CDR2 YYEEEE. This chain's CDR3 is CASSYAGRAPSEQYF. The CDR3 DNA is TGTGCCAGCAGCTATGCGGGACGGGCTCCTAGCGAGCAGTACTTC.

The table lists this clonotype with a few counts. J is TRBJ2-4 and V is TRBV29-1, with D unclear. The V gene lost 4 bases and the J gene lost 3 bases, with 10 bases spanning the gap. The CDR3 loop spans 13 amino acids. Per germline, CDR1 SQVTM and CDR2 ANQGSEA. The CDR3 sequence: CSVVILGKNIQYF. The DNA for the CDR3 is TGCAGCGTTGTTATTTTAGGCAAAAACATTCAGTACTTC.

The CDR3 spells CASSPGLRYGYTF. CDR3 coding DNA: TGTGCCAGCAGTCCTGGACTGCGCTATGGCTACACCTTC. The V and J genes are TRBV12-3 or TRBV12-4 and TRBJ1-2, with D uncertain. The CDR3 is 13 amino acids. V was pared by 5 bases and J by 4 bases, with 11 bases between.

The chain carries TRBV9 and TRBJ2-3, with 8 positions matching TRBD1. This CDR3 has 16 amino acids. Trimming removed 6 bases from V and 1 base from J; junction bases left unmatched: 10. Germline lookup yields CDR1 SGDLS and CDR2 YYNGEE. The CDR3 bases are TGTGCCAGCACCCGCACAGGGGGTGTCGGCACAGATACGCAGTATTTT. The encoded protein is CASTRTGGVGTDTQYF.

The V gene is TRBV11-2, the J gene TRBJ1-1; perhaps TRBD1 as D (5 bases). This CDR3 has 14 residues. V was cut by 0 bases and J by 1 base, with 6 bases left in between. Germline V gene data show CDR1 as SGHAT and CDR2 as FQNNGV. Here the CDR3 reads CASSLEGQNTEAFF. The CDR3 coding sequence is TGTGCCAGCAGCTTAGAAGGACAGAACACTGAAGCTTTCTTT. Based on the CDR3 plus reference TRBV11-2 and TRBJ1-1, the full variable domain is EAGVAQSPRYKIIEKRQSVAFWCNPISGHATLYWYQQILGQGPKLLIQFQNNGVVDDSQLPKDRFSAERLKGVDSTLKIQPAKLEDSAVYLCASSLEGQNTEAFFGQGTRLTVV.

This clonotype was detected a few times. The chain links TRBV7-2 to TRBJ1-1; D not resolved. V was pared by 1 base and J by 6 bases, with 6 bases between. CDR1 and CDR2 from the germline V gene are SGHTA and FQGNSA. The CDR3 loop spans 12 amino acids. CDR3 sequence (DNA): TGTGCCAGCAGCTTAGTAACCTCTGAAGCTTTCTTT. This translates into CASSLVTSEAFF.

The J gene is TRBJ2-5, the V gene TRBV4-1; D ambiguous. Deletions cut 4 bases from V and 2 bases from J, with 17 bases between. Germline V gene lookup returns CDR1 MGHRA and CDR2 YSYEKL. The CDR3 length is 16 residues. The CDR3 bases are TGCGCCAGCAGCCTAACCTTAAGGGCAGATCAAGAGACCCAGTACTTC. Protein product: CASSLTLRADQETQYF.

This clonotype has a handful of counts. This chain links TRBV11-2 with TRBJ2-3; D uncertain. The V gene lost 5 bases and the J gene lost 2 bases, with 14 bases spanning the gap. The CDR3 extends over 15 amino acids. Germline values: CDR1 SGHAT, CDR2 FQNNGV. CDR3 region: CASSPTPSYTDTQYF. The CDR3 region has the DNA TGTGCCAGCAGCCCAACACCTTCATACACAGATACGCAGTATTTT.

This clonotype was detected only a few times. The CDR3 reads CASSYRALGGLTDTQYF. CDR3 nucleotides: TGTGCCAGCAGTTATCGGGCCCTAGGGGGGCTCACAGATACGCAGTATTTT. The gene calls are TRBV6-5 and TRBJ2-3; D may match TRBD1 or TRBD2 (6 bases each). Trimming shortened V by 3 bases and J by 2 bases, and 18 bases separated the two germline ends. The germline gives CDR1 MNHEY, CDR2 SVGAGI. CDR3 length: 17 amino acids.

The genes are TRBV6-2 or TRBV6-3 and TRBJ2-3; D gene unclear. The V end was cut by 0 bases, the J end by 6 bases, with 19 bases between. The CDR3 has 17 residues. Germline V gene data show CDR1 as MNHEY and CDR2 as SVGEGT. In DNA, the CDR3 is TGTGCCAGCAGTTACTCGACTGGTGATCAGCTAAAGGATACGCAGTATTTT. This gives the protein CASSYSTGDQLKDTQYF.

This clonotype was picked up a small number of times. The chain has TRBV28 and TRBJ2-4; D perhaps matches TRBD1 (6 bases). Trimming shortened V by 6 bases and J by 4 bases, and 7 bases separated the two germline ends. This CDR3 is built from 12 residues. Germline CDR1 is MDHEN and CDR2 is SYDVKM. This CDR3 reads CASRGQKNIQYF. The CDR3 DNA is TGTGCCAGCAGGGGACAAAAAAACATTCAGTACTTC.

This clonotype was seen ten or more times. V and J are TRBV5-1 and TRBJ1-1; D perhaps matches TRBD1 (6 bases). Germline V gene lookup returns CDR1 SGHRS and CDR2 YFSETQ. CDR3 length: 16 amino acids. V shed 4 bases and J shed 0 bases, with 16 bases lying between them. The CDR3: CASSVTPRGLNTEAFF. The CDR3 region has the DNA TGCGCCAGCAGCGTGACCCCCAGGGGTTTGAACACTGAAGCTTTCTTT.

The chain uses TRBV24-1 and TRBJ2-4; 9 bases agree with TRBD1. The ends lost 7 bases at V and 7 bases at J; junction bases unmatched: 4. The length of the CDR3 is 13 residues. CDR1 and CDR2 from the germline V gene are KGHDR and SFDVKD. The CDR3 sequence is CATRGTGSNIQYF. CDR3 DNA: TGTGCCACCAGAGGGACAGGGTCGAACATTCAGTACTTC.

This clonotype was seen a handful of times. The CDR3 coding sequence is TGCAGTGCTAGGGAGGCTGGGGCCAACGTCCTGACTTTC. Amino acid sequence: CSAREAGANVLTF. J is TRBJ2-6 and V is TRBV20-1; D might be TRBD2 (5 bases). Trimming stripped 3 bases from V and 2 bases from J, with 5 bases between. This CDR3 spans 13 amino acids. Germline CDR1 DFQATT, CDR2 SNEGSKA (reference sequence).

This clonotype was counted at least ten times. The rearrangement joins TRBV20-1 to TRBJ1-2, with D unclear. Deletions cut 7 bases from V and 1 base from J, with 13 bases between. From germline, CDR1 is DFQATT and CDR2 SNEGSKA (reference sequence). The CDR3 consists of 13 residues. DNA of the CDR3: TGCAGTGTTTTCCCTGCCCGTAACTATGGCTACACCTTC. Its protein is CSVFPARNYGYTF.

This clonotype showed up just a few times. The chain carries TRBV10-3 and TRBJ2-3, with 9 bases identical to TRBD2. From germline, CDR1 is ENHRY and CDR2 SYGVKD. V trimming: 7 bases; J trimming: 4 bases; junction bases outside the gene matches: 12. The CDR3 sequence is 16 residues long. The CDR3 bases are TGTGCCATCACCCGGTTTAGCGGGAGTTTTGCAGATACGCAGTATTTT. Residues: CAITRFSGSFADTQYF.

The chain joins TRBV20-1 to TRBJ2-7; D is tentatively TRBD1 or TRBD2 (7 bases each). V was pared by 3 bases and J by 1 base, with 19 bases between. Per the germline V gene, CDR1 is DFQATT and CDR2 is SNEGSKA (reference sequence). This CDR3 has 16 amino acids. The CDR3, as DNA: TGCAGTGCTAGTCCTTCAGGGGGGGGACTTTCCTACGAGCAGTACTTC. Encoded protein: CSASPSGGGLSYEQYF.

This clonotype appeared many times. This chain uses TRBV12-3 or TRBV12-4 with TRBJ1-1, with D unclear. V shed 1 base and J shed 2 bases, with 5 bases lying between them. CDR3 size: 13 residues. CDR3 protein: CASSLGPNTEAFF. DNA of the CDR3: TGTGCCAGCAGTTTAGGACCAAACACTGAAGCTTTCTTT.

This clonotype turned up a few times. The rearrangement uses TRBV5-1 and TRBJ1-1, with TRBD1 identical over 8 bases. The junction had 14 bases not matched to a gene; V was cut back by 5 bases and J by 5 bases. Germline V gene sequence: CDR1 SGHRS, CDR2 YFSETQ. The length of the CDR3 is 16 residues. The CDR3: CASRASTGQGGTEAFF. Written as DNA, the CDR3 is TGCGCCAGCAGAGCCTCAACCGGACAGGGAGGGACTGAAGCTTTCTTT.

This clonotype was recorded many times. This chain uses TRBV10-3 with TRBJ2-2, with 8 bases identical to TRBD1. Germline-derived CDR1 and CDR2 are ENHRY and SYGVKD. The ends lost 11 bases at V and 4 bases at J; junction bases unmatched: 9. This CDR3 is built from 14 residues. The CDR3 DNA sequence: TGTGCCTCCACAGGGGGTGCCCCCACCGGGGAGCTGTTTTTT. Translation: CASTGGAPTGELFF.

This clonotype was found many times. The J gene is TRBJ1-3, the V gene TRBV6-6; unclear D gene. Germline assignment: CDR1 MNHNY and CDR2 SVGAGI (reference sequence). V was cut by 9 bases and J by 0 bases, with 6 bases left in between. The CDR3 spans 12 residues. The CDR3 region has the DNA TGTGCCAGTTATTTCTCTGGAAACACCATATATTTT. Translated: CASYFSGNTIYF.

This clonotype was counted a few times. This chain joins TRBV27 and TRBJ2-7; tentatively, D is TRBD2 (5 bases). The CDR3 extends over 13 amino acids. Trimming took off 3 bases at V and 2 bases at J, with 8 bases between the two ends. Per germline, CDR1 MNHEY and CDR2 SMNVEV (reference sequence). CDR3 sequence (DNA): TGTGCCAGCAGTTTGGGAGAGCCCTACGAGCAGTACTTC. Encoded protein: CASSLGEPYEQYF.